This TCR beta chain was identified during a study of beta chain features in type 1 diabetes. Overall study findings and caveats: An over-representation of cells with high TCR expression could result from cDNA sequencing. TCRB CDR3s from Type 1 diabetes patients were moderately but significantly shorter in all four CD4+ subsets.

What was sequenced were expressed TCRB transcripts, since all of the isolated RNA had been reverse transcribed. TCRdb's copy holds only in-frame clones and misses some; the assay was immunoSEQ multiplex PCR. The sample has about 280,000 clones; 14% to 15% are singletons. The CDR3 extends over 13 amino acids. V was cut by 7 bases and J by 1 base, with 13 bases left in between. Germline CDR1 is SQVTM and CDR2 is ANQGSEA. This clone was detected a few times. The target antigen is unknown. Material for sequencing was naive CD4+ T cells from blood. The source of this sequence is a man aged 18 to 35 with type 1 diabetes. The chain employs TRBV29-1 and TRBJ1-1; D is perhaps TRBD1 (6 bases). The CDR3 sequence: CSGRWGPNTEAFF. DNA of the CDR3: TGCAGCGGGCGGTGGGGGCCGAACACTGAAGCTTTCTTT.